The present TCR beta chain was sequenced within a study of CD8+ T cells in alopecia areata. For the study at large: Oral tofacitinib (5 to 10 mg twice daily) was administered to treated patients. The tofacitinib course ran for 6 to 18 months and was followed by 6 months off drug.

This clone has more than one count but fewer than ten. The antigen remains unidentified. CDR3 length equals 13 residues. CDR1 is ENHRY and CDR2 is SYGVKD in the germline V gene. The germline V and J ends were trimmed by 0 bases and 1 base, with 4 bases remaining between them. General study findings and limits: Shared TCR sequences were less clear between patients than in mice, possibly partly from HLA diversity.

TCR sequencing used cDNA made by reverse transcription of extracted RNA. Some clones are missing from TCRdb's copy, which holds only in-frame ones; the method was immunoSEQ multiplex PCR. The table lists over 100,000 clones, about 46% of them singletons. J is TRBJ2-7 and V is TRBV10-3; D is ambiguous. The source is a human donor with alopecia areata. The starting material was CD8+ T cells sorted from blood, obtained at week 0. CDR3 protein: CAISESDSYEQYF. Written as DNA, the CDR3 is TGTGCCATCAGTGAGTCGGATTCCTACGAGCAGTACTTC.